The 29 T cell receptor beta chains presented below share a single source sample, sequenced in a study of cytomegalovirus exposure and HLA in healthy donors. The PCR had 60 Vbeta and 13 Jbeta primers. Assay: immunoSEQ multiplex PCR; the TCRdb copy retains only in-frame clones and omits some. The sample includes more than 95,000 clones, about 86% of them seen just once. Sequenced material: PBMCs. Source of these receptors: a woman in her 30s in good health and CMV-seronegative.

V usage is TRBV9 and J usage is TRBJ2-2; TRBD2 agrees at 9 bases. The CDR3 is 16 residues long. Germline V gene data show CDR1 as SGDLS and CDR2 as YYNGEE. V dropped 4 bases and J dropped 6; count of bases not matched to a gene: 10. CDR3 in DNA: TGTGCCAGCAGCCCCGGTGTTAGCGGGAGACCCGGGGAGCTGTTTTTT. Residues: CASSPGVSGRPGELFF.

The genes are TRBV27 and TRBJ2-1, with TRBD2 identical over 7 bases. The ends lost 5 bases at V and 11 bases at J; junction bases unmatched: 21. The germline V gene encodes CDR1 MNHEY and CDR2 SMNVEV (reference sequence). This CDR3 is built from 17 residues. The CDR3 loop is CASSRSNSGLVTAKQFF. Here the CDR3 DNA reads TGTGCCAGCAGTCGATCCAATAGCGGGTTGGTGACCGCCAAGCAGTTCTTC.

There are a few counts of this clone. The V call is TRBV4-1, the J call TRBJ1-3; weak D call: TRBD1 (6 bases). CDR1 and CDR2 (germline): MGHRA, YSYEKL. V dropped 0 bases and J dropped 0 bases, with 9 bases sitting between them. The length of the CDR3 is 16 residues. The chain's CDR3 is CASSQDGQSSGNTIYF. Written as DNA, the CDR3 is TGCGCCAGCAGCCAAGACGGACAGAGCTCTGGAAACACCATATATTTT.

The chain is built from TRBV6-5 and TRBJ1-2, with 8 bases aligning to TRBD1. CDR3 length: 12 amino acids. V was clipped by 5 bases and J by 8 bases; unmatched bases: 4. Germline V gene data show CDR1 as MNHEY and CDR2 as SVGAGI. CDR3 bases: TGTGCCAGCAGTGACAGGGGTGGCGGCTACACCTTC. Encoded protein: CASSDRGGGYTF.

This clone was detected once. V is TRBV4-1 and J is TRBJ2-2, with D perhaps TRBD1 (5 bases). The germline V gene encodes CDR1 MGHRA and CDR2 YSYEKL. V shed 0 bases and J shed 0 bases, with 11 bases lying between them. CDR3 length: 17 amino acids. This CDR3 reads CASSQDADSANTGELFF. The CDR3 region has the DNA TGCGCCAGCAGCCAAGATGCAGACAGCGCGAACACCGGGGAGCTGTTTTTT.

This chain joins TRBV19 and TRBJ2-7; 9 bases align to TRBD2. The CDR3 totals 13 residues. J was trimmed by 0 bases and V by 8 bases; bases with no gene match: 2. In germline, CDR1 is LNHDA, CDR2 SQIVND (reference sequence). CDR3 in DNA: TGTGCCAGTGCGACTAGCGGCTCCTACGAGCAGTACTTC. Protein: CASATSGSYEQYF.

The CDR3 coding sequence is TGCAGTGCTACGAGCACAGATACGCAGTATTTT. Residues: CSATSTDTQYF. This chain links TRBV20-1 with TRBJ2-3; D is uncertain. The CDR3 totals 11 residues. Trimming left V 4 bases short and J 0 bases short, with 2 bases between. Germline CDR1 reads DFQATT; CDR2 reads SNEGSKA (reference sequence).

V gene TRBV29-1 combines with J gene TRBJ2-7; D is uncertain. V was clipped by 4 bases and J by 4 bases, with 17 bases between them. The germline V gene has CDR1 SQVTM and CDR2 ANQGSEA. CDR3 length equals 14 residues. Written as DNA, the CDR3 is TGCAGCGTTGTGGTTAGTGGAGTTCATTACGAGCAGTACTTC. Its protein product is CSVVVSGVHYEQYF.

This clone was seen a handful of times. The rearrangement joins TRBV6-6 to TRBJ2-7, with 9 bases fitting TRBD2. The junction had 9 bases not matched to a gene; V was cut back by 0 bases and J by 6 bases. The V gene's germline CDR1 is MNHNY and CDR2 SVGAGI (reference sequence). The CDR3 loop spans 16 amino acids. Written as DNA, the CDR3 is TGTGCCAGCAGTTACTCGAGTGGCGGGAGGGCAGGCGAGCAGTACTTC. Protein product: CASSYSSGGRAGEQYF.

The chain links TRBV7-9 to TRBJ1-5; unclear D gene. Trimming removed 3 bases from V and 1 base from J, with 10 bases in between. Germline V CDR1 and CDR2: SEHNR, FQNEAQ (reference sequence). The length of the CDR3 is 15 residues. The CDR3 DNA follows: TGTGCCAGCAGCTTTTCTTCGGGAAGCAATCAGCCCCAGCATTTT. Its protein is CASSFSSGSNQPQHF.

This clone has a handful of counts. The chain recombines TRBV19 with TRBJ2-1, with D perhaps matching TRBD2 (6 bases). This CDR3 has 18 residues. V was cut by 2 bases and J by 2 bases, with 19 bases left in between. Looked up from germline, CDR1 is LNHDA and CDR2 is SQIVND (reference sequence). The CDR3, as DNA: TGTGCCAGTAGTATATTGTCCCGCGGGGATTACCCCTACAATGAGCAGTTCTTC. Translated, it gives CASSILSRGDYPYNEQFF.

The V gene is TRBV6-7, the J gene TRBJ2-7; 9 bases are shared with TRBD2. TRBV6-7 is reported as an ORF; its role is uncertain. Trimming at V came to 0 bases and at J to 6 bases, leaving 27 bases not matched to a gene. The CDR3 has 22 residues. The CDR3 DNA reads as TGTGCCAGCAGTTACTCGAACCGGGCCGGTGATATTAAGTGGGGACTAGCCATCGAGCAGTACTTC. This codes for CASSYSNRAGDIKWGLAIEQYF.

The J gene is TRBJ2-5, the V gene TRBV28, with no clear D. This CDR3 has 14 amino acids. With 1 base removed from V and 4 bases from J, the gap between germline ends came to 10 bases. Germline V gene sequence: CDR1 MDHEN, CDR2 SYDVKM. The CDR3 DNA follows: TGTGCCAGCAGTTTATCATCGGGTCTAGAGACCCAGTACTTC. Its protein is CASSLSSGLETQYF.

The chain has TRBV28 and TRBJ1-5; D is ambiguous. CDR1 is MDHEN and CDR2 is SYDVKM in the germline V gene. CDR3 size: 17 residues. V was clipped by 1 base and J by 4 bases, with 17 bases between them. This chain's CDR3 is CASSLSVIIAGNQPQHF. CDR3 DNA: TGTGCCAGCAGTTTATCCGTTATTATAGCCGGTAATCAGCCCCAGCATTTT.

The rearrangement links TRBV21-1 to TRBJ2-7; TRBD1 is the table's D call and was not checked against the DNA. TRBV21-1 is designated a pseudogene. The CDR3 covers 18 residues. The CDR3 DNA follows: TGTGCCAGCAGCCTTAGACAGGGAGAACTACCAAAACCCTACGAGCAGTACTTC. It codes for CASSLRQGELPKPYEQYF.

The chain has TRBV5-6 and TRBJ1-1; D may be TRBD1 (5 bases). V was cut by 0 bases and J by 1 base, with 13 bases left in between. CDR3 length equals 16 residues. Germline assignment: CDR1 SGHDT and CDR2 YYEEEE. CDR3 sequence (DNA): TGTGCCAGCAGCTTGGGTTGGGGGGATACGAACACTGAAGCTTTCTTT. This sequence encodes CASSLGWGDTNTEAFF.

The gene calls are TRBV7-8 and TRBJ2-7, with D possibly matching TRBD2 (6 bases). The CDR3 covers 16 residues. Per the germline V gene, CDR1 is SGHVS and CDR2 is FQNEAQ. Deletions cut 1 base from V and 0 bases from J, with 13 bases between. The CDR3 here is CASSLEVAVISYEQYF. The CDR3 bases are TGTGCCAGCAGCTTAGAGGTAGCGGTGATCTCCTACGAGCAGTACTTC.

In this sample, this clone turned up a few times. This chain links TRBV10-2 with TRBJ2-7, with 11 bases fitting TRBD1. CDR1 and CDR2 from the germline V gene are WSHSY and SAAADI. The CDR3 covers 15 residues. With V trimmed by 5 bases and J by 3 bases, 6 bases remained unmatched. The CDR3 bases are TGCGCCAGCAGTCCGGCCGGGACAGGGGGCTACGAGCAGTACTTC. This sequence encodes CASSPAGTGGYEQYF.

This sequence joins TRBV5-8 and TRBJ2-7; a possible D gene is TRBD1 (6 bases). CDR1 SGHTS and CDR2 YDEGEE come from the germline V gene. The CDR3 is 14 residues long. The V and J ends lost 1 base and 5 bases respectively, with 13 bases between them. As DNA, the CDR3 is TGTGCCAGCAGCTTGTTTACCAGGGGCCACGAGCAGTACTTC. The encoded protein is CASSLFTRGHEQYF.

This chain connects TRBV9 to TRBJ1-3; 7 bases agree with TRBD1. This CDR3 has 15 amino acids. J lost 2 bases, V lost 0 bases, and 2 bases had no gene match. Per the germline V gene, CDR1 is SGDLS and CDR2 is YYNGEE. The CDR3, as DNA: TGTGCCAGCAGCGTAGCAGGGGGTACTGGAAACACCATATATTTT. It codes for CASSVAGGTGNTIYF.

This clone occurred a few times. The chain couples TRBV11-2 to TRBJ2-5, with D tentatively TRBD2 (6 bases). Germline loops: CDR1 SGHAT, CDR2 FQNNGV. Trimming left V 2 bases short and J 4 bases short, with 8 bases between. This CDR3 comprises 13 residues. CDR3 DNA: TGTGCCAGCAGCTTATGGCGGGGAGAGACCCAGTACTTC. It encodes CASSLWRGETQYF.

This clone was found once. A read error may produce the germline difference seen at one junction end. V and J are TRBV4-1 and TRBJ2-1; a possible D gene is TRBD1 (6 bases). The CDR3 sequence is 13 residues long. In germline, CDR1 is MGHRA, CDR2 YSYEKL. This chain's CDR3 is CASGQQGADEQFF. The CDR3 DNA sequence: TGCGCCAGCGGCCAACAGGGTGCGGATGAGCAGTTCTTC.

The V gene is TRBV18, the J gene TRBJ2-2; 8 positions agree with TRBD2. The germline gives CDR1 KGHSH, CDR2 LQKENI. V lost 6 bases, J lost 4 bases, and 7 bases stayed unmatched. The CDR3 extends over 15 amino acids. CDR3 residues: CASSPGLAGTGELFF. CDR3 bases: TGTGCCAGCTCGCCCGGACTAGCAGGCACCGGGGAGCTGTTTTTT.

The CDR3 protein is CASSLAGIGGSYEQYF. The CDR3 region has the DNA TGTGCCAGCAGCTTGGCCGGGATCGGAGGGTCCTACGAGCAGTACTTC. The V gene is TRBV5-4, the J gene TRBJ2-7; a possible D gene is TRBD2 (6 bases). The CDR3 loop spans 16 amino acids. Germline CDR1 reads SGHNT; CDR2 reads YYREEE (reference sequence). V was pared by 0 bases and J by 1 base, with 14 bases between.

The CDR3 region has the DNA TGTGCCAGCAGGACCGGACAGGGTTCAGATACGCAGTATTTT. Its translation is CASRTGQGSDTQYF. This chain connects TRBV28 to TRBJ2-3, with TRBD1 identical over 8 bases. CDR3 length: 14 residues. CDR1 and CDR2 from the germline V gene are MDHEN and SYDVKM. Unmatched junction bases numbered 6, after V lost 6 bases and J lost 4 bases.

As for this clone: Other DNA sequences in this sample translate to the same CDR3. The rearrangement uses TRBV27 and TRBJ2-7; TRBD1 matches 7 bases. With V trimmed by 5 bases and J by 5 bases, 15 bases remained unmatched. This CDR3 region has 16 residues. Looked up from germline, CDR1 is MNHEY and CDR2 is SMNVEV (reference sequence). CDR3 residues: CASSPTGVVMGDEQYF. In nucleotides, the CDR3 is TGTGCCAGCAGTCCTACAGGGGTAGTGATGGGGGACGAGCAGTACTTC.

The genes are TRBV4-1 and TRBJ2-1; 14 bases map to TRBD2. CDR3 length equals 17 residues. V trimming: 0 bases; J trimming: 6 bases; junction bases outside the gene matches: 4. CDR1 and CDR2 from the germline V gene are MGHRA and YSYEKL. The CDR3 bases are TGCGCCAGCAGCCAAGATACGGGACTAGCGGGAGCCAATGAGCAGTTCTTC. This encodes CASSQDTGLAGANEQFF.

The genes are TRBV18 and TRBJ2-7; weak D call: TRBD2 (6 bases). The CDR3 covers 14 residues. Trimming shortened V by 4 bases and J by 9 bases, and 19 bases separated the two germline ends. CDR1 KGHSH and CDR2 LQKENI come from the germline V gene. This CDR3 is CASSHTSEGRGQYF. The CDR3 bases are TGTGCCAGCTCACACACGTCGGAGGGAAGGGGGCAGTACTTC.

The rearrangement links TRBV18 to TRBJ2-5, with D possibly being TRBD2 (6 bases). The germline V gene has CDR1 KGHSH and CDR2 LQKENI. This CDR3 comprises 14 residues. V lost 2 bases to trimming and J lost 5 bases, with 12 bases between them. The CDR3 here is CASSPAGLPETQYF. In nucleotides, the CDR3 is TGTGCCAGCTCACCAGCGGGACTGCCCGAGACCCAGTACTTC.